This T cell receptor beta chain was recorded in a study of blood T cell repertoires in COVID-19. Looking at the study overall: Acute and convalescent COVID-19 specimens originated in the United States, Italy and Spain.

Trimming removed 5 bases from V and 9 bases from J, with 19 bases in between. The CDR3 extends over 15 amino acids. In germline, CDR1 is KGHDR, CDR2 SFDVKD. This table comes from immunoSEQ multiplex PCR, and its TCRdb copy is limited to in-frame clones, with some not included. The table has roughly 98,000 clones, about 85% seen once; the top ten hold 10% to 15%. The V gene is TRBV24-1, the J gene TRBJ2-1; D is unresolved. This clonotype originated in a woman aged 70-85 years with active or convalescent COVID-19. Material: peripheral blood. CDR3 DNA sequence: TGTGCCACCAGTGGTCAAACGAAACCGGTCGGTGAGCAGTTCTTC. Translated: CATSGQTKPVGEQFF.